The sequence of this T cell receptor (beta chain) was determined in a study of T cell repertoires in cytomegalovirus infection. Study-wide context: The authors used CMV epitopes that were HLA-C-restricted (recently identified) and HLA-B-restricted (well studied). It can be stated that public TCR beta signatures indicated CMV infection as well as a matching HLA type.

The study, taken as a whole, reports: HLA-C-restricted CMV-specific TCR beta clonotypes were dominant in the ex vivo response. Summed frequency of public TCR beta families distinguished CMV carriers with the relevant HLA.

Turning to this clonotype: Antigen specificity is unknown.

In TCRdb, the reads were re-called with MiXCR into one record per CDR3 protein. The table includes 84,000 or so distinct CDR3 sequences, 45% to 55% detected once. The source is a human donor in good health (CMV status not recorded). Some clones in this sample may be carry-over from other donors' samples. Sequenced here: CD8+ T cells from cultured PBMCs, sampled from culture after CMV antigen stimulation.

The DNA for the CDR3 is TGTGCCAGCAGTTACCGGGAGGAATACAATGAGCAGTTCTTC. This sequence encodes CASSYREEYNEQFF. The V and J genes are TRBV6-1 and TRBJ2-1; TRBD2 matches at 7 bases. The germline V gene has CDR1 MNHNS and CDR2 SASEGT. The CDR3 spans 14 residues. V gave up 5 bases and J gave up 4 bases; unmatched junction bases: 5.